The rows below give T cell receptor beta chains drawn from one sample of a study of OX40 agonist ivuxolimab in advanced cancers. Assay used: immunoSEQ multiplex PCR; TCRdb lists only in-frame clones, some missing. The sample contains more than 40,000 clones, 88% of which appear only once. Sequenced here: CD4+ or CD8+ T cells sorted from blood, sampled in a trial of the OX40 agonist ivuxolimab. All receptors derive from an adult with an advanced solid tumor such as melanoma, head and neck, liver or kidney cancer. Each CDR3 is given with its conserved first and last residue. D genes are given only for firm matches. Size is omitted from some rows. Given values are once, few, many or a class for expanded clones.

TRBV18	TRBJ1-5	.	17	TRBD1	CASSRLDRSSSNQPQHF	TGTGCCAGCTCACGCCTGGACAGGTCGAGTAGCAATCAGCCCCAGCATTTT
TRBV11-3	TRBJ2-7	.	14	TRBD1	CASSSGQGAFEQYF	TGTGCCAGCAGCTCCGGACAGGGGGCTTTCGAGCAGTACTTC
TRBV7-9	TRBJ1-3	.	15	.	CASSLNQGSGNTIYF	TGTGCCAGCAGCTTAAACCAGGGTAGTGGAAACACCATATATTTT
TRBV5-1	TRBJ1-1	.	12	.	CASRKGYTEAFF	TGCGCCAGCAGGAAGGGGTACACTGAAGCTTTCTTT
TRBV6-1	TRBJ2-7	.	12	.	CASSFRTYEQYF	TGTGCCAGCAGTTTCCGAACCTACGAGCAGTACTTC
TRBV6-5	TRBJ2-7	.	13	.	CASRGQGNYEQYF	TGTGCCAGCAGGGGGCAGGGAAACTACGAGCAGTACTTC
TRBV5-1	TRBJ2-3	.	15	.	CASSLAGKSTDTQYF	TGCGCCAGCAGCTTGGCGGGGAAGTCGACAGATACGCAGTATTTT
TRBV4-3	TRBJ2-1	.	15	TRBD1	CASSRVGDRGNEQFF	TGCGCCAGCAGCCGGGTTGGGGACAGGGGGAATGAGCAGTTCTTC
TRBV5-8	TRBJ2-7	.	16	TRBD2	CASSRLLAGGHYEQYF	TGTGCCAGCAGCCGACTCCTAGCGGGAGGCCACTACGAGCAGTACTTC
TRBV2	TRBJ2-2	.	14	TRBD1	CASSGQGIAGELFF	TGTGCCAGCAGTGGACAGGGGATAGCCGGGGAGCTGTTTTTT
TRBV15	TRBJ2-5	once	13	.	CATSRDSGLTQYF	TGTGCCACCAGCAGAGACAGTGGGCTGACCCAGTACTTC
TRBV4-2	TRBJ1-4	.	15	TRBD1	CASSQVGTGSEKLFF	TGTGCCAGCAGCCAAGTAGGGACAGGGAGTGAAAAACTGTTTTTT
TRBV27	TRBJ2-7	.	14	TRBD1	CASSFGQGANEQYF	TGTGCCAGCAGTTTCGGACAGGGGGCGAACGAGCAGTACTTC
TRBV28	TRBJ2-3	.	14	TRBD2	CASSLPRLADTQYF	TGTGCCAGCAGTTTACCAAGACTAGCGGATACGCAGTATTTT
TRBV4-2	TRBJ1-5	.	18	.	CASSQGFRTAISNQPQHF	TGTGCCAGCAGCCAAGGTTTCAGGACAGCGATTAGCAATCAGCCCCAGCATTTT
TRBV27	TRBJ1-6	.	15	.	CASSQSGTAGRLLHF	TGTGCCAGCAGTCAATCCGGGACCGCGGGAAGGCTCCTCCACTTT
TRBV30	TRBJ2-5	few	14	.	CAWTRLVADETQYF	TGTGCCTGGACCCGGCTTGTAGCGGATGAGACCCAGTACTTC
TRBV30	TRBJ1-5	.	13	.	CAWSVDSNQPQHF	TGTGCCTGGAGTGTTGACAGTAATCAGCCCCAGCATTTT